This passage covers 15 T cell receptor beta chains from one sample sequenced in a study of neoadjuvant anti-PD-1 for oral cavity cancer. Time point given: after neoadjuvant nivolumab, at surgical resection. Using immunoSEQ multiplex PCR, the repertoire was profiled, and TCRdb retains in-frame clones only, with some absent. This table holds nearly 10,000 clones, roughly 61% found once. The source material was PBMCs, sampled after nivolumab (anti-PD-1) treatment. All receptors come from a person aged 40 to 85 with oral cavity squamous cell carcinoma.

The rearrangement uses TRBV27 and TRBJ2-7; 10 nucleotides match TRBD1. The CDR3 consists of 13 residues. Germline V gene lookup returns CDR1 MNHEY and CDR2 SMNVEV (reference sequence). V was clipped by 5 bases and J by 4 bases; unmatched bases: 2. CDR3 sequence reads: CASSRQGAYEQYF. CDR3 DNA sequence: TGTGCCAGCAGTAGACAGGGGGCGTACGAGCAGTACTTC.

This clone was found a few times. The V and J genes are TRBV6-6 and TRBJ1-5; D is uncertain. CDR1 is MNHNY and CDR2 is SVGAGI in the germline V gene (reference sequence). V lost 7 bases and J lost 2, with 9 bases in between. The CDR3 runs to 13 residues. The CDR3 is CASTIAGNQPQHF. DNA for the CDR3: TGTGCCAGCACTATAGCTGGCAATCAGCCCCAGCATTTT.

The chain joins TRBV6-5 to TRBJ1-5, with D tentatively TRBD1 (5 bases). Germline V lookup: CDR1 MNHEY, CDR2 SVGAGI. The CDR3 loop spans 15 amino acids. V gave up 6 bases and J gave up 6 bases, with 18 bases separating them. The CDR3 coding sequence is TGTGCCAGCAGATCGGCAGGGAATAAGGGTCAGCCCCAGCATTTT. The encoded protein is CASRSAGNKGQPQHF.

This clone was seen only a few times. J is TRBJ1-2 and V is TRBV14; D not certain. This CDR3 is 13 amino acids long. Germline V gene sequence: CDR1 SGHDN, CDR2 FVKESK. Between the trimmed V and J ends, which lost 2 bases and 6 bases, there was a span of 10 bases. CDR3 nucleotide sequence: TGTGCCAGCAGCCAATATGGGAGGGATGGCTACACCTTC. Residues: CASSQYGRDGYTF. Full variable domain (remainder filled in from reference TRBV14 and TRBJ1-2): EAGVTQFPSHSVIEKGQTVTLRCDPISGHDNLYWYRRVMGKEIKFLLHFVKESKQDESGMPNNRFLAERTGGTYSTLKVQPAELEDSGVYFCASSQYGRDGYTFGSGTRLTVV.

The chain recombines TRBV5-1 with TRBJ2-7; D is uncertain. The germline gives CDR1 SGHRS, CDR2 YFSETQ. The length of the CDR3 is 14 residues. V lost 2 bases and J lost 0, with 9 bases in between. CDR3 nucleotides: TGCGCCAGCAGCTTTAGAAGTCGCTCCTACGAGCAGTACTTC. Amino acid sequence: CASSFRSRSYEQYF.

The V gene is TRBV5-1, the J gene TRBJ2-7, with unresolved D. The germline V gene encodes CDR1 SGHRS and CDR2 YFSETQ. Trimming pared 0 bases from V and 5 bases from J, leaving 12 bases between. There are 14 residues in the CDR3. The CDR3 spells CASSLDLGGDEQYF. The CDR3 region has the DNA TGCGCCAGCAGCTTGGATCTGGGTGGCGACGAGCAGTACTTC. Based on the CDR3 plus reference TRBV5-1 and TRBJ2-7, the full variable domain is KAGVTQTPRYLIKTRGQQVTLSCSPISGHRSVSWYQQTPGQGLQFLFEYFSETQRNKGNFPGRFSGRQFSNSRSEMNVSTLELGDSALYLCASSLDLGGDEQYFGPGTRLTVT.

The chain combines TRBV25-1 with TRBJ2-5; D is possibly TRBD2 (6 bases). Looked up from germline, CDR1 is MGHDK and CDR2 is SYGVNS. The CDR3 is 16 amino acids. With 10 bases removed from V and 3 bases from J, the gap between germline ends came to 24 bases. The CDR3 bases are TGTGCCACCCCGGGCAGGGAGGTTATAGTGGAAGAGACCCAGTACTTC. Its translation: CATPGREVIVEETQYF.

A single count supports this clone. Here the CDR3 reads CASGTGVGANVLTF. The CDR3 bases are TGTGCCAGTGGGACAGGGGTTGGGGCCAACGTCCTGACTTTC. The chain uses TRBV19 and TRBJ2-6; 10 bases are a match to TRBD1. The germline CDR1 and CDR2 sequences are LNHDA and SQIVND (reference sequence). The V gene end was trimmed by 8 bases and the J gene end by 3 bases; junction bases not matched to a gene: 1. The CDR3 is made up of 14 amino acids.

In this sample, this clone turned up a few times. The rearrangement uses TRBV5-1 and TRBJ1-2; the D gene is possibly TRBD1 (5 bases). The CDR3 is 14 amino acids. The germline V gene encodes CDR1 SGHRS and CDR2 YFSETQ. The germline V and J ends were trimmed by 4 bases and 9 bases, with 19 bases remaining between them. CDR3 bases: TGCGCCAGCAGCAAGGGACCGACCGATTCGAGCTACACCTTC. This encodes CASSKGPTDSSYTF.

The V call is TRBV15, the J call TRBJ2-2, with D perhaps TRBD2 (5 bases). There are 15 residues in the CDR3. CDR1 is LNHNV and CDR2 is YYDKDF in the germline V gene (reference sequence). V lost 1 base, J lost 2 bases, and 8 bases lay in between. As DNA, the CDR3 is TGTGCCACCAGCAGAGGGAGGTATAACACCGGGGAGCTGTTTTTT. It encodes CATSRGRYNTGELFF.

The J gene is TRBJ1-1, the V gene TRBV5-4; 11 bases line up with TRBD1. CDR1 is SGHNT, CDR2 YYREEE, per germline (reference sequence). There are 15 residues in the CDR3. With 4 bases clipped from V and 5 bases from J, the junction kept 7 bases outside the gene matches. This CDR3 reads CASSKGTGGFTEAFF. Here the CDR3 DNA reads TGTGCCAGCAGCAAAGGGACAGGGGGTTTTACTGAAGCTTTCTTT.

This clone was observed a handful of times. This sequence joins TRBV4-1 and TRBJ2-2; 9 nucleotides line up with TRBD1. This CDR3 is built from 15 residues. Germline assignment: CDR1 MGHRA and CDR2 YSYEKL. The junction had 6 bases not matched to a gene; V was cut back by 3 bases and J by 7 bases. This CDR3 reads CASSQAGQGYGELFF. DNA of the CDR3: TGCGCCAGCAGCCAGGCGGGACAGGGATACGGGGAGCTGTTTTTT.

The V gene is TRBV30, the J gene TRBJ1-1; D uncertain. Germline assignment: CDR1 GTSNPN and CDR2 SVGIG (reference sequence). CDR3 length: 13 amino acids. CDR3 sequence reads: CAGQPHMNTEAFF. The CDR3 nucleotides are TGTGCTGGCCAACCGCACATGAACACTGAAGCTTTCTTT.

The CDR3 reads CASSYDTNQPQHF. The CDR3 DNA reads TGCGCCAGCAGCTATGACACTAATCAGCCCCAGCATTTT. The rearrangement uses TRBV5-1 and TRBJ1-5; D remains ambiguous. This CDR3 comprises 13 residues. V was trimmed by 3 bases and J by 4 bases, leaving 8 bases between them. Germline-derived CDR1 and CDR2 are SGHRS and YFSETQ.

V and J are TRBV5-6 and TRBJ2-5; TRBD2 agrees at 10 bases. The CDR3 length is 16 residues. The germline CDR1 and CDR2 sequences are SGHDT and YYEEEE. The trim removed 0 bases at V and 4 bases at J, leaving 6 bases unmatched. The CDR3 region is CASSLDVAGGGETQYF. CDR3 DNA sequence: TGTGCCAGCAGCTTGGATGTAGCGGGGGGCGGAGAGACCCAGTACTTC.